Reported below is one T cell receptor beta chain. The data derive from a study of blood T cell dynamics during melanoma immunotherapy. The time point was: week 3, after first cycle of checkpoint inhibitor. Data came from immunoSEQ multiplex PCR; TCRdb stores just in-frame clones and leaves some out. Among 6,000 to 8,000 clones listed, around 90% were seen once. The CDR3 totals 15 residues. Trimming removed 3 bases from V and 6 bases from J; junction bases left unmatched: 9. Germline lookup yields CDR1 SGHAT and CDR2 FQNNGV. The sample here was blood, taken from a patient treated with checkpoint blockade. The chain links TRBV11-2 to TRBJ2-7; 9 bases match TRBD2. The source is a human donor with melanoma. CDR3 loop: CASSFLRAGGGEQYF. CDR3 DNA sequence: TGTGCCAGCAGCTTCCTAAGGGCGGGGGGGGGCGAGCAGTACTTC.